Listed here are 12 T cell receptor beta chains from one sample, sequenced in a study of vaccination and CD4 T cells after COVID-19. No antigen has been identified for these receptors. Cultured CD4+ T cells had their DNA profiled by the Oncomine TCR Beta short-read assay. Via MiXCR, TCRdb re-called the PCR reads, giving one row per CDR3 protein. The table has around 10,000 distinct CDR3 sequences, less than 70% seen once. Regarding treatment: approximately 9-day PBMC culture with coronavirus spike peptide pools or control peptides (ViraFEST assay). The sample was CD4+ T cells from blood, cultured in vitro. These receptors all stem from a human donor who had recovered from COVID-19.

This chain uses TRBV20-1 with TRBJ1-5, with 8 bases matching TRBD1. Trimming cost V 6 bases and J 1 base; bases outside gene matches: 5. Germline V lookup: CDR1 DFQATT, CDR2 SNEGSKA (reference sequence). This CDR3 has 14 amino acids. The CDR3 DNA reads TGCAGTGCCCCCAGGACAGGGAGCAATCAGCCCCAGCATTTT. Protein: CSAPRTGSNQPQHF.

The chain links TRBV20-1 to TRBJ1-5; maybe TRBD1 (5 bases). Per germline, CDR1 DFQATT and CDR2 SNEGSKA (reference sequence). The CDR3 has 14 amino acids. Trimming took 5 bases from V and 6 from J, leaving 17 bases between them. The CDR3 here is CSADTGTKVQPQHF. Written as DNA, the CDR3 is TGCAGTGCTGATACCGGGACGAAGGTTCAGCCCCAGCATTTT.

The gene calls are TRBV25-1 and TRBJ2-7; the match to TRBD1 covers 11 bases. V lost 5 bases to trimming and J lost 3 bases; unmatched junction nucleotides: 9. From germline, CDR1 is MGHDK and CDR2 SYGVNS. The CDR3 extends over 16 amino acids. This chain's CDR3 is CASSFPQGQGDYEQYF. CDR3 DNA: TGTGCCAGCAGTTTCCCCCAGGGACAGGGGGACTACGAGCAGTACTTC.

The gene calls are TRBV20-1 and TRBJ1-1; possible D gene TRBD1, 6 bases. Germline-derived CDR1 and CDR2 are DFQATT and SNEGSKA (reference sequence). The CDR3 runs to 14 residues. Trimming removed 6 bases from V and 0 bases from J, with 14 bases in between. CDR3 loop: CSAPKQGVNTEAFF. DNA for the CDR3: TGCAGTGCCCCGAAACAGGGAGTGAACACTGAAGCTTTCTTT.

The chain uses TRBV7-7 and TRBJ2-5, with 10 bases identical to TRBD2. Trimming at V came to 3 bases and at J to 5 bases, leaving 6 bases not matched to a gene. Germline CDR1 reads SSHAT; CDR2 reads FNYEAQ (reference sequence). The CDR3 is made up of 15 amino acids. CDR3 sequence reads: CASSLGLAFYETQYF. Written as DNA, the CDR3 is TGTGCCAGCAGCTTGGGACTAGCGTTTTACGAGACCCAGTACTTC.

This chain links TRBV7-8 with TRBJ1-5, with unresolved D. This CDR3 is 13 amino acids long. Deletions cut 5 bases from V and 5 bases from J, with 10 bases between. Germline lookup yields CDR1 SGHVS and CDR2 FQNEAQ. The CDR3 protein is CASSQTGDQPQHF. The CDR3 nucleotides are TGTGCCAGCAGCCAAACCGGGGATCAGCCCCAGCATTTT.

V and J are TRBV6-1 and TRBJ2-5, with D tentatively TRBD1 (6 bases). The V gene lost 5 bases and the J gene lost 3 bases, with 7 bases spanning the gap. Germline loops: CDR1 MNHNS, CDR2 SASEGT. CDR3 length: 12 residues. The CDR3 coding sequence is TGTGCCAGCAGTCGGGACAAAGAGACCCAGTACTTC. Its protein is CASSRDKETQYF.

This chain joins TRBV20-1 and TRBJ2-7; 11 bases fit TRBD2. Germline CDR1 DFQATT, CDR2 SNEGSKA (reference sequence). The CDR3 sequence is 14 residues long. V gave up 4 bases and J gave up 3 bases; unmatched junction bases: 5. In nucleotides, the CDR3 is TGCAGTGCTAACCCGGGACTAGCGGACTACGAGCAGTACTTC. Amino acid sequence: CSANPGLADYEQYF.

V usage is TRBV5-1 and J usage is TRBJ2-7, with 11 bases fitting TRBD1. Germline values: CDR1 SGHRS, CDR2 YFSETQ. This CDR3 is 15 amino acids long. V was clipped by 2 bases and J by 5 bases; unmatched bases: 6. CDR3 region: CASSFGTGGTHEQYF. As DNA, the CDR3 is TGCGCCAGCAGCTTCGGGACAGGGGGTACCCACGAGCAGTACTTC. The full variable domain, with the rest looked up from reference TRBV5-1 and TRBJ2-7, is KAGVTQTPRYLIKTRGQQVTLSCSPISGHRSVSWYQQTPGQGLQFLFEYFSETQRNKGNFPGRFSGRQFSNSRSEMNVSTLELGDSALYLCASSFGTGGTHEQYFGPGTRLTVT.

The V call is TRBV28, the J call TRBJ1-2; a weak D match, TRBD1 (5 bases). The CDR3 has 15 residues. V lost 4 bases, J lost 4 bases, and 16 bases lay in between. In germline, CDR1 is MDHEN, CDR2 SYDVKM. Here the CDR3 reads CASSSSGTEFYGYTF. Here the CDR3 DNA reads TGTGCCAGCAGTTCCTCCGGGACGGAATTCTATGGCTACACCTTC.

The genes are TRBV11-2 and TRBJ1-6; D is undetermined. The germline V and J ends were trimmed by 1 base and 9 bases, with 13 bases remaining between them. The germline V gene encodes CDR1 SGHAT and CDR2 FQNNGV. The CDR3 runs to 15 residues. In DNA form, the CDR3 reads TGTGCCAGCAGCTTAGTGGGAAGAAGTATTTCACCCCTCCACTTT. Its translation: CASSLVGRSISPLHF. Together with reference TRBV11-2 and TRBJ1-6, the CDR3 gives the full variable domain: EAGVAQSPRYKIIEKRQSVAFWCNPISGHATLYWYQQILGQGPKLLIQFQNNGVVDDSQLPKDRFSAERLKGVDSTLKIQPAKLEDSAVYLCASSLVGRSISPLHFGNGTRLTVT.

This clonotype qualifies as medium-sized. The chain joins TRBV6-5 to TRBJ1-2, with 9 bases lining up with TRBD1. The V gene end was trimmed by 0 bases and the J gene end by 8 bases; junction bases not matched to a gene: 1. Germline V CDR1 and CDR2: MNHEY, SVGAGI. This CDR3 is built from 13 residues. The CDR3: CASSYSDRGGYTF. DNA of the CDR3: TGTGCCAGCAGTTACTCGGACAGGGGAGGCTACACCTTC.